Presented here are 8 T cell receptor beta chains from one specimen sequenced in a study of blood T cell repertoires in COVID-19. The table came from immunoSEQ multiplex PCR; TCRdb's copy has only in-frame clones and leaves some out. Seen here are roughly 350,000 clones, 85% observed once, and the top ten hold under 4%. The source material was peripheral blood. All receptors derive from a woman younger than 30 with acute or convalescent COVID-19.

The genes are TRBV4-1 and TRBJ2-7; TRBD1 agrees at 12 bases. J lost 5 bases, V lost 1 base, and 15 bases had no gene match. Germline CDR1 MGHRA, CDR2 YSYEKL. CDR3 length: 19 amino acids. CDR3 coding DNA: TGCGCCAGCAGCCAAGTTGATACCTTCCGGGACAGGGGGCCCAACGAGCAGTACTTC. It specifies CASSQVDTFRDRGPNEQYF.

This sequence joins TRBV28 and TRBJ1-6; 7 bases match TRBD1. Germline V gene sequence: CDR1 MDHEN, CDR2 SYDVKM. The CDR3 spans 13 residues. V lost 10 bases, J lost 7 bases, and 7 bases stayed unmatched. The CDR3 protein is CATRGEGNSPLHF. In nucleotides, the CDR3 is TGTGCCACCAGGGGGGAGGGAAATTCACCCCTCCACTTT.

The CDR3 nucleotides read TGCGCCAGCAGCTTGGCCATGGACACGGGCTCACCCCTCCACTTT. Its translation: CASSLAMDTGSPLHF. The V and J genes are TRBV5-1 and TRBJ1-6; D possibly corresponds to TRBD1 (5 bases). This CDR3 region has 15 residues. Per germline, CDR1 SGHRS and CDR2 YFSETQ. Trimming left V 0 bases short and J 10 bases short, with 14 bases between.

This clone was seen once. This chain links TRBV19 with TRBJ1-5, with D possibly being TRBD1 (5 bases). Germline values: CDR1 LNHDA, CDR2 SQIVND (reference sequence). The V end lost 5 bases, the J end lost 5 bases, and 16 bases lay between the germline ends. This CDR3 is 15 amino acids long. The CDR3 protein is CASSPREGKYQPQHF. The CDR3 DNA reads TGTGCCAGTAGTCCTCGGGAGGGGAAATATCAGCCCCAGCATTTT. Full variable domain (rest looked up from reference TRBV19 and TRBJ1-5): DGGITQSPKYLFRKEGQNVTLSCEQNLNHDAMYWYRQDPGQGLRLIYYSQIVNDFQKGDIAEGYSVSREKKESFPLTVTSAQKNPTAFYLCASSPREGKYQPQHFGDGTRLSIL.

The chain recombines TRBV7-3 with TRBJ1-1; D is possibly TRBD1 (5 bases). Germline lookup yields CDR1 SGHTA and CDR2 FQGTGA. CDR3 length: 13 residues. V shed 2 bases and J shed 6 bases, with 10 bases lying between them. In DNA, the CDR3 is TGTGCCAGCAGCTTAGCAGGGTCGGCTGAAGCTTTCTTT. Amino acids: CASSLAGSAEAFF.

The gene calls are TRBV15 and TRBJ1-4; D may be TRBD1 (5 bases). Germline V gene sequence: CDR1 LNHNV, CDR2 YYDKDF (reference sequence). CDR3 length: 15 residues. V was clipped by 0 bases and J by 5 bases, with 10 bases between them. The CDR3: CATSRETVGNEKLFF. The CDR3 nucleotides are TGTGCCACCAGCAGAGAGACAGTAGGGAATGAAAAACTGTTTTTT.

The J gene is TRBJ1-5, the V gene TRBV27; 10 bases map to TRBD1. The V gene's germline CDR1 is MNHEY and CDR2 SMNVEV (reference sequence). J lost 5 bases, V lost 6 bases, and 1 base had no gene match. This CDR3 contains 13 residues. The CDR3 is CASRTGGHQPQHF. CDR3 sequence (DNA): TGTGCCAGCAGGACAGGGGGCCATCAGCCCCAGCATTTT.

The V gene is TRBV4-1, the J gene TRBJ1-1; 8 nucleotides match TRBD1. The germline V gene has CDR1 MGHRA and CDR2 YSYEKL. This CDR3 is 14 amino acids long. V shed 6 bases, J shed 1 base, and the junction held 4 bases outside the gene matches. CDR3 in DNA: TGCGCCAGCAGGACAGGGGTCGGGAACACTGAAGCTTTCTTT. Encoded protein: CASRTGVGNTEAFF.